This TCR beta chain was sequenced during a study of molecular identifiers for immune sequencing clone quantification. This clonotype is classed as medium-sized. TCRdb reprocessed the PCR reads with MiXCR, giving one entry per CDR3 protein. The table has 37,000 or so distinct CDR3 sequences, approximately 18% seen once. CDR1 SGHKS and CDR2 YYEKEE come from the germline V gene (reference sequence). The CDR3 contains 11 residues. Trimming left V 3 bases short and J 1 base short, with 2 bases between. Sequencing input: naive CD8+ T cells from blood, with Jurkat cell RNA spiked in. Described subset: FACS-sorted CD8+CD4-CCR7+CD45RA+ naive T cells. The TCR sequence derives from a human donor in good health. Some libraries in this study had Jurkat cell RNA spiked in. This chain joins TRBV5-5 and TRBJ2-7; D not certain. This CDR3 reads CASSYSYEQYF. CDR3 coding DNA: TGTGCCAGCAGCTATTCCTACGAGCAGTACTTC.